This TCR beta chain was sequenced for a study of beta chain features in type 1 diabetes (dated by TCRdb to 2016 to 2018). Notes on the research overall: No differences in mean age, gender distribution, total cell number or subset yield were found between patients and healthy donors. Regulatory and stem cell-like memory subsets were isolated from only 8 patients and about eight healthy donors, whereas naive and central memory subsets came from all 28 donors. Across all samples, 90 million to 130 million sorted cells were examined, and cell number per subset correlated strongly with RNA yield. In the study, TCRB repertoires of sorted circulating CD4+ T cell subsets from recently diagnosed type 1 diabetes patients were compared with those of matched healthy donors.

The investigation overall reported the following: Because cDNA was sequenced instead of genomic DNA, activated cells with high expression could be over-represented, although the groups did not differ in activation or CD3 levels. Naive, central memory and regulatory TCRB repertoires appeared more similar among patients than among healthy donors. Shorter templates might have been favored by PCR, but patient and control samples were amplified and corrected together, so both groups would have been affected equally by any skew. Only small numbers of individuals were included in the HLA sub-analyses, which left unresolved whether HLA type had any influence on TCRB rearrangement. A moderate but significant shortening of TCRB CDR3 length was observed in type 1 diabetes patients in all four CD4+ subsets. At VDJ recombination sites, patients with type 1 diabetes made fewer insertions and deleted more nucleotides, a pattern implying thymic rearrangement abnormalities.

A single peripheral blood draw of approximately 0.11 L on average was collected from each donor into heparinised tubes. Using a panel that included CD45RO, CCR7, CD25, CD127, CD95 and CD27, naive, central memory, regulatory and stem cell-like memory CD4+ T cells were sorted on a BD FACSAria II. A purity above 95% was achieved for all sorted populations. PBMCs were isolated right away by Lymphoprep density gradient centrifugation and were stained directly, without culture. Samples were stained and sorted in pairs, with one healthy donor and one patient per experiment, so that batch effects were minimized. V gives up 3 bases and J gives up 10 bases, and the segment between their germline ends measures 13 bases. Measured from the cysteine to the phenylalanine, the CDR3 is 12 residues long. Only the CDR3 part of the read is kept: 36 bases, read in frame from the first base. Taken from the germline V gene, the CDR1 and CDR2 loops are SGHRS and YFSETQ.

With respect to this clone: Its target antigen remains unknown. No much larger clonotype is one base removed from it; base qualities were not supplied.

The entire isolated RNA was reverse transcribed using the High Capacity cDNA Reverse Transcription Kit, and thus expressed TCRB transcripts were sequenced. Naive, central memory and regulatory T cell samples underwent deep immunoSEQ sequencing, averaging around 4 million total reads per sample. Sorted cells were lysed in RLT buffer, and RNA was extracted using DNase-treated RNeasy Micro or Mini kits according to cell number. Each cell subset was processed on its own to prevent cross-contamination, while patient and healthy donor samples were processed together. The immunoSEQ multiplex PCR was used to amplify TCRB sequences from cDNA, generating 87-bp fragments that spanned the CDR3 region. The amplicons were sequenced using the Illumina HiSeq platform. The published analysis was carried out like this. PCR bias was corrected computationally using synthetic template baselines, and reads within Hamming distance 2 were collapsed, with unmergeable singletons discarded. Reads were aligned to IMGT to assign V, D and J genes, CDR3 length, and insertions or deletions at six rearrangement sites. Within each subset, clonotype counts were normalized to sorted cell number, after which true diversity and Gini coefficients were computed with the tcR R package. The overlap coefficient, calculated on TCRB nucleotide sequences, was used to quantify repertoire sharing. Out-of-frame TCRB sequences from naive cells were analyzed as a proxy for the pre-selection repertoire. TCRdb holds this immuneACCESS table with in-frame rearrangements only. Some clones are missing; in checked studies, unresolved V genes explain under half, and the rest has no known cause. Clone size and V and J calls were adopted from that table, with D and trimming inferred from the DNA. In all, the sample holds hundreds of thousands of clones, and around a sixth of those were seen once. Approximately 0.093% of the sample is held by the ten biggest clonotypes.

The receptor's source is a man aged 18 to 29 in good health. The sequenced sample consisted of naive CD4+ T cells from blood. Interpreted using the paper, the cell subset or site label stands for: true naive CD4+ T cells. The chain uses TRBV5-1 and TRBJ1-1; TRBD1 could be the D gene, as 5 bases match. The CDR3 amino acid sequence is: CASSSGRGTAFF. The DNA is as follows: TGCGCCAGCAGCTCGGGACGGGGGACAGCTTTCTTT.